This T cell receptor (beta chain) comes out of a study of blood T cell repertoires in COVID-19. As for the study in general: The United States, Italy and Spain provided the acute and convalescent COVID-19 samples. The analysed material was cDNA or gDNA that came from T cells, B-cell-depleted T cells, or PBMCs.

This clone was seen a single time. Original processing notes: Scientists estimated how many nucleated cells there were by amplifying reference gene primers. This table comes from immunoSEQ multiplex PCR, and its TCRdb copy is limited to in-frame clones, with some not included. V and J calls plus clone size are reproduced from that table; the DNA served to infer D and trimming. The sample lists approximately 140,000 clones; roughly 84% were seen once. The germline V gene encodes CDR1 SGHNT and CDR2 YYREEE (reference sequence). The CDR3 loop spans 12 amino acids. The germline V and J ends were trimmed by 0 bases and 4 bases, with 3 bases remaining between them.

The V gene is TRBV5-4, the J gene TRBJ2-3, with D unresolved. The receptor comes from a man in his forties with acute COVID-19. Sequenced material: PBMCs or T cells enriched from blood (not recorded which). CDR3 sequence (DNA): TGTGCCAGCAGCTTGGCCTCAGATACGCAGTATTTT. This encodes CASSLASDTQYF.